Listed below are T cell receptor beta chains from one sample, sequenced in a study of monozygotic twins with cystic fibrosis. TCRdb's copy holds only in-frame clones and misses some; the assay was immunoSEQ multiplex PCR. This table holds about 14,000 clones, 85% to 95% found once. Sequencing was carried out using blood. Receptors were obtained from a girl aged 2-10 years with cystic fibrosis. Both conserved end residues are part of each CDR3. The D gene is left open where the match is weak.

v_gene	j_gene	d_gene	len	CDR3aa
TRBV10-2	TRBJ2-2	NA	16	CASSDLRGRMHGELFF
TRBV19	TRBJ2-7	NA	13	CASSSGPSYEQYF
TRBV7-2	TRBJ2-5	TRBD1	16	CASSLGPWTGRETQYF
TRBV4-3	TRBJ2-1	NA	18	CASSQDIPGGPSYNEQFF
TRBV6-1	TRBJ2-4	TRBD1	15	CATLGQWGPKNIQYF
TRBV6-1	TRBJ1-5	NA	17	CASSEIKGTGFHQPQHF
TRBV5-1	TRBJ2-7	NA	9	CASSPEQYF
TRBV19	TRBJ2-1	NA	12	CASNRGGDEQFF
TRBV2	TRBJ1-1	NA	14	CASSGTLAEVAAFF
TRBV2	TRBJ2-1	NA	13	CASRVTGRDLEFF
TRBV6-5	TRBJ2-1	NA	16	CASSYSSRGSYNEQFF